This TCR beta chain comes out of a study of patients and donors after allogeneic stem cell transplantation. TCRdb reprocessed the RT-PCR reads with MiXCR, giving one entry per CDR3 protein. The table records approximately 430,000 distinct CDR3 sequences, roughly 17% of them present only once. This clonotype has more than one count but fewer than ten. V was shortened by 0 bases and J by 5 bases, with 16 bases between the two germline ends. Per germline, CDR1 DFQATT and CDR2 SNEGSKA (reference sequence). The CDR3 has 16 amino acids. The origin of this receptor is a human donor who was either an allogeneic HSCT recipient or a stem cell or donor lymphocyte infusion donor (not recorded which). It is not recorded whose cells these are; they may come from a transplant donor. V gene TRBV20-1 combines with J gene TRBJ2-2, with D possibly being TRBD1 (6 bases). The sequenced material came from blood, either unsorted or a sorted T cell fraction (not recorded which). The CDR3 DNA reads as TGCAGTGCTAGAGATTTGGCAGGCAGGGGAACCGGGGAGCTGTTTTTT. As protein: CSARDLAGRGTGELFF.